This T cell receptor (beta chain) comes out of a study of blood T cell repertoires in COVID-19. Sequencing was performed with immunoSEQ multiplex PCR; in TCRdb, only in-frame clones are kept and a portion is missing. The repertoire holds 200,000 to 300,000 clones, with roughly 76% as singletons. The V segment lost 5 bases and the J segment 3 bases; nucleotides outside the gene matches: 6. CDR1 is MNHEY and CDR2 is SMNVEV in the germline V gene (reference sequence). This CDR3 contains 15 residues. The TCR was taken from a woman older than 75 with COVID-19, enrolled during active disease. This chain uses TRBV27 with TRBJ2-7; the match to TRBD2 covers 11 bases. The specimen was peripheral blood. The CDR3 is CASSPRLAGSYEQYF. The CDR3 nucleotides are TGTGCCAGCAGTCCTCGACTAGCGGGGAGCTACGAGCAGTACTTC.